This TCR beta chain stems from a study of OX40 agonist ivuxolimab in advanced cancers. Overall study: Aged about 23 to 80 with a mean of approximately 57 years, they were approximately 79% male. General observations from the study: In the 0.1-3.0 mg/kg groups, partial responders showed among the lowest expansion. At 0.1 to 3.0 mg/kg, CD4+ and CD8+ blood T cells expanded clonally by week 6.

The CDR3 loop spans 16 amino acids. Germline values: CDR1 SSHAT, CDR2 FNYEAQ (reference sequence). V shed 5 bases and J 8 bases; nucleotides not matched to a gene: 13. The repertoire was sequenced with immunoSEQ multiplex PCR; TCRdb's copy has only in-frame clones and lacks some. Among 65,000 to 95,000 clones listed, approximately 94% were seen once. Anyone with autoimmune disease history or systemic immunosuppression was excluded. Of note for this clone: The antigen is undetermined.

This rearrangement joins TRBV7-7 to TRBJ2-1; 9 bases line up with TRBD1. The TCR was taken from an adult with an advanced solid tumor such as melanoma, head and neck, liver or kidney cancer. Sequencing used CD4+ or CD8+ T cells sorted from blood, obtained in a trial of the OX40 agonist ivuxolimab. The CDR3 DNA is TGTGCCAGCAGCGAAACCGGGACAGGGATTTTGGATGAGCAGTTCTTC. This sequence encodes CASSETGTGILDEQFF.